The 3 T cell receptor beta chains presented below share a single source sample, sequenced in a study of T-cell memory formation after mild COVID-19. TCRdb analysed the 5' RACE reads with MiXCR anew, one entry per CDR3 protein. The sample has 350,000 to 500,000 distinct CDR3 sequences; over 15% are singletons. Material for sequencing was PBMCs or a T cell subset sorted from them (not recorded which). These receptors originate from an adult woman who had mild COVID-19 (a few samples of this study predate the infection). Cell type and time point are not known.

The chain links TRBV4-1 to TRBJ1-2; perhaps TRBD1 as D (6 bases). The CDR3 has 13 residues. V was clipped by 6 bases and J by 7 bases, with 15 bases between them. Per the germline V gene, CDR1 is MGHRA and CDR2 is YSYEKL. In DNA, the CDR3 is TGCGCCAGCAGTCAAACCCCCAGGGGTGGCTACACCTTC. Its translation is CASSQTPRGGYTF.

CDR3: CSFLADPFSGNTIYF. The CDR3 DNA reads as TGCAGTTTTCTGGCGGATCCGTTCTCTGGAAACACCATATATTTT. The V call is TRBV20-1, the J call TRBJ1-3; D call uncertain. Per germline, CDR1 DFQATT and CDR2 SNEGSKA (reference sequence). V lost 8 bases, J lost 0 bases, and 17 bases lay in between. The CDR3 consists of 15 residues.

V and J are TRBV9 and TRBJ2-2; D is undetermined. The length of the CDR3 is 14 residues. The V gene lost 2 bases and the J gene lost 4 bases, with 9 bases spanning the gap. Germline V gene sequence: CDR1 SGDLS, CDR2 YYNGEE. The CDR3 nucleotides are TGTGCCAGCAGCGTCGCACGAGCCACCGGGGAGCTGTTTTTT. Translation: CASSVARATGELFF.